This entry lists 32 T cell receptor beta chains sequenced from one sample in a study of shared clonotypes between healthy human individuals. Profiling relied on immunoSEQ multiplex PCR, and the TCRdb table lists in-frame clones only, not all of them. Of approximately 440,000 clones detected, 75% to 80% appear once; the ten largest clones hold around 12%. The sequenced material came from PBMCs. The origin of the receptors is a woman aged 35 to 49 in good health. Some clones in this sample may be carry-over from other donors' samples.

DNA of the CDR3: TGTGCCAGCAGCTTGGCGAAAACTCCGAACACTGAAGCTTTCTTT. Translating gives CASSLAKTPNTEAFF. The chain employs TRBV5-4 and TRBJ1-1; no reliable D call. Germline assignment: CDR1 SGHNT and CDR2 YYREEE (reference sequence). Deletions cut 0 bases from V and 1 base from J, with 10 bases between. The CDR3 sequence is 15 residues long. The full variable domain, its missing parts supplied by reference TRBV5-4 and TRBJ1-1, is ETGVTQSPTHLIKTRGQQVTLRCSSQSGHNTVSWYQQALGQGPQFIFQYYREEENGRGNFPPRFSGLQFPNYSSELNVNALELDDSALYLCASSLAKTPNTEAFFGQGTRLTVV.

The V and J genes are TRBV14 and TRBJ2-2; D unresolved. Between the trimmed V and J ends, which lost 0 bases and 6 bases, there was a span of 5 bases. The CDR3 totals 13 residues. Germline V gene sequence: CDR1 SGHDN, CDR2 FVKESK. CDR3 in DNA: TGTGCCAGCAGCCAAGATATTTCCGGGGAGCTGTTTTTT. Protein product: CASSQDISGELFF.

V is TRBV18 and J is TRBJ2-5; TRBD1 matches at 7 bases. Per germline, CDR1 KGHSH and CDR2 LQKENI. The CDR3 is 15 residues long. The J segment lost 2 bases and the V segment lost 0 bases, leaving 3 bases of the junction unmatched. Here the CDR3 DNA reads TGTGCCAGCTCACCACCGTGGACAGGACAAGAGACCCAGTACTTC. Protein product: CASSPPWTGQETQYF.

The chain joins TRBV28 to TRBJ2-1, with 11 bases lining up with TRBD1. The CDR3 extends over 18 amino acids. The V segment lost 4 bases and the J segment 0 bases; nucleotides outside the gene matches: 8. The germline CDR1 and CDR2 sequences are MDHEN and SYDVKM. The CDR3 nucleotides are TGTGCCAGCAGTTCTCGGACAGGGGGCACGAGCTCCTACAATGAGCAGTTCTTC. Translation gives CASSSRTGGTSSYNEQFF. Together with reference TRBV28 and TRBJ2-1, the CDR3 gives the full variable domain: DVKVTQSSRYLVKRTGEKVFLECVQDMDHENMFWYRQDPGLGLRLIYFSYDVKMKEKGDIPEGYSVSREKKERFSLILESASTNQTSMYLCASSSRTGGTSSYNEQFFGPGTRLTVL.

On this clone itself: The sample contains more than one DNA sequence encoding this CDR3. The V and J genes are TRBV25-1 and TRBJ2-7; 7 nucleotides agree with TRBD2. V was pared by 4 bases and J by 5 bases, with 11 bases of the junction left unmatched. The CDR3 covers 15 residues. Germline assignment: CDR1 MGHDK and CDR2 SYGVNS. CDR3 bases: TGTGCCAGCAGTGTACACGGGACCAGCGGGAACGAGCAGTACTTC. This gives the protein CASSVHGTSGNEQYF.

This chain uses TRBV28 with TRBJ2-7, with a possible D match to TRBD2 (5 bases). CDR3 length equals 14 residues. V was clipped by 6 bases and J by 2 bases, with 14 bases between them. Germline CDR1 and CDR2: MDHEN and SYDVKM. CDR3 DNA: TGTGCCAGCAGAAATCACGGGGTAACCTACGAGCAGTACTTC. It specifies CASRNHGVTYEQYF.

The table lists this clone with many counts. J is TRBJ2-7 and V is TRBV11-2; 8 bases line up with TRBD2. The CDR3 sequence is 15 residues long. In germline, CDR1 is SGHAT, CDR2 FQNNGV. The J segment lost 4 bases and the V segment lost 0 bases, leaving 5 bases of the junction unmatched. Here the CDR3 DNA reads TGTGCCAGCAGCTTAGATGGACTAGCAGAATACGAGCAGTACTTC. It codes for CASSLDGLAEYEQYF.

The chain carries TRBV5-4 and TRBJ2-2, with 9 bases aligning to TRBD2. The CDR3 runs 20 residues. After removal of 4 bases from V and 2 bases from J, the junction contained 18 bases not matched to a gene. Germline CDR1 reads SGHNT; CDR2 reads YYREEE (reference sequence). The CDR3 DNA is TGTGCCAGCAGCCCCCGCAAGCGTAGCGGGAGCCCAAGCAACACCGGGGAGCTGTTTTTT. Translation: CASSPRKRSGSPSNTGELFF.

This chain connects TRBV5-4 to TRBJ2-1; maybe TRBD2 (6 bases). From germline, CDR1 is SGHNT and CDR2 YYREEE (reference sequence). CDR3 length equals 17 residues. Trimming cost V 4 bases and J 5 bases, with 22 bases left between them. CDR3 sequence reads: CASSRGLPAIDNNEQFF. As DNA, the CDR3 is TGTGCCAGCAGCCGGGGACTGCCGGCGATTGATAACAATGAGCAGTTCTTC. Supplemented by reference TRBV5-4 and TRBJ2-1, the full variable domain reads ETGVTQSPTHLIKTRGQQVTLRCSSQSGHNTVSWYQQALGQGPQFIFQYYREEENGRGNFPPRFSGLQFPNYSSELNVNALELDDSALYLCASSRGLPAIDNNEQFFGPGTRLTVL.

The V call is TRBV18, the J call TRBJ2-7; D unclear. The germline gives CDR1 KGHSH, CDR2 LQKENI. The CDR3 spans 15 residues. Trimming cost V 2 bases and J 5 bases, with 16 bases left between them. The CDR3 region has the DNA TGTGCCAGCTCACCAAATTTAGTCTGGGCGGACGAGCAGTACTTC. It specifies CASSPNLVWADEQYF.

This clone was seen only once. The chain is built from TRBV9 and TRBJ2-7; weak D call: TRBD1 (8 bases). V was clipped by 4 bases and J by 0 bases, with 14 bases between them. From germline, CDR1 is SGDLS and CDR2 YYNGEE. This CDR3 region has 15 residues. DNA of the CDR3: TGTGCCAGCAGCACGGGAGGACAGGGCTCCTACGAGCAGTACTTC. Amino acids: CASSTGGQGSYEQYF.

V and J are TRBV10-3 and TRBJ2-5; no clear D. V gave up 2 bases and J gave up 3 bases, with 4 bases separating them. The CDR3 spans 12 residues. Germline CDR1 is ENHRY and CDR2 is SYGVKD. The DNA of the CDR3 is TGTGCCATCAGTGAGATAGAAGAGACCCAGTACTTC. Residues: CAISEIEETQYF.

The chain recombines TRBV27 with TRBJ1-1, with a tentative D call TRBD1 (6 bases). The CDR3 extends over 17 amino acids. V was trimmed by 5 bases and J by 4 bases, leaving 23 bases between them. The germline gives CDR1 MNHEY, CDR2 SMNVEV (reference sequence). CDR3 DNA sequence: TGTGCCAGCAGTACCTCAATACCGGGGGCCACGGGCACTGAAGCTTTCTTT. Residues: CASSTSIPGATGTEAFF.

The V call is TRBV4-2, the J call TRBJ1-4; D is unresolved. The CDR3 totals 13 residues. Looked up from germline, CDR1 is LGHNA and CDR2 is YNFKEQ. V was pared by 1 base and J by 8 bases, with 8 bases between. The CDR3 spells CASSQAGEEKLFF. As DNA, the CDR3 is TGTGCCAGCAGCCAAGCCGGCGAAGAAAAACTGTTTTTT.

A word on this clone: One base away lies a much larger clone, so this may be a sequencing read error. Other DNA sequences in the same sample also yield this CDR3. The gene calls are TRBV11-2 and TRBJ2-5, with TRBD1 matching 7 bases. The CDR3 totals 14 residues. The germline V gene encodes CDR1 SGHAT and CDR2 FQNNGV. J lost 1 base, V lost 6 bases, and 5 bases had no gene match. The DNA for the CDR3 is TGTGCCAGCAGACCCGACAGGGTCCAAGAGACCCAGTACTTC. Protein sequence: CASRPDRVQETQYF.

V usage is TRBV29-1 and J usage is TRBJ1-1; TRBD1 matches 11 bases. With 3 bases clipped from V and 7 bases from J, the junction kept 4 bases outside the gene matches. In germline, CDR1 is SQVTM, CDR2 ANQGSEA. This CDR3 region has 13 residues. CDR3 bases: TGCAGCGTTGAGGGGACAGGGGGGAGTGAAGCTTTCTTT. Translation gives CSVEGTGGSEAFF.

CDR3 protein: CALGGGRDSPLHF. The CDR3 bases are TGTGCCCTTGGTGGGGGTAGGGATTCACCCCTCCACTTT. The V and J genes are TRBV30 and TRBJ1-6; D possibly corresponds to TRBD1 (5 bases). The CDR3 is 13 amino acids. Trimming took off 8 bases at V and 8 bases at J, with 16 bases between the two ends. The germline CDR1 and CDR2 sequences are GTSNPN and SVGIG (reference sequence).

This chain uses TRBV6-5 with TRBJ2-7; the D gene is possibly TRBD1 (6 bases). Germline lookup yields CDR1 MNHEY and CDR2 SVGAGI. V was clipped by 5 bases and J by 5 bases, with 10 bases between them. There are 12 residues in the CDR3. CDR3 loop: CASSRGSHEQYF. The CDR3 region has the DNA TGTGCCAGCAGTAGGGGGTCCCACGAGCAGTACTTC.

Points on this clone: A far larger clone is one nucleotide away, so this likely arose from a read error. This sample includes further DNA sequences coding for the same CDR3. The V and J genes are TRBV4-2 and TRBJ2-1, with 8 bases aligning to TRBD2. This CDR3 comprises 16 residues. Germline lookup yields CDR1 LGHNA and CDR2 YNFKEQ. J lost 4 bases, V lost 0 bases, and 5 bases had no gene match. The CDR3 here is CASSQEVAGSYNEQFF. The CDR3 DNA is TGTGCCAGCAGCCAAGAAGTAGCGGGATCTTACAATGAGCAGTTCTTC.

In this sample, this clone turned up once. The chain carries TRBV29-1 and TRBJ2-6; 11 bases agree with TRBD1. With 0 bases clipped from V and 2 bases from J, the junction kept 6 bases outside the gene matches. The CDR3 consists of 18 residues. The germline gives CDR1 SQVTM, CDR2 ANQGSEA. CDR3 DNA sequence: TGCAGCGTTGAAGACCCGGGACAGGGGGTTGCTGGGGCCAACGTCCTGACTTTC. Encoded protein: CSVEDPGQGVAGANVLTF.

The chain combines TRBV7-2 with TRBJ2-7; the D gene is possibly TRBD1 (6 bases). From germline, CDR1 is SGHTA and CDR2 FQGNSA. The CDR3 sequence is 15 residues long. The germline V and J ends were trimmed by 1 base and 1 base, with 11 bases remaining between them. CDR3 DNA: TGTGCCAGCAGCTTAGGAGGACAGATTTCCTACGAGCAGTACTTC. Its translation: CASSLGGQISYEQYF.

To note about this clone: With a far larger clone one base away, a read error is the likely cause. This chain connects TRBV12-2 to TRBJ1-2. TRBV12-2 represents a pseudogene. The CDR3 sequence is 10 residues long. As DNA, the CDR3 is TGTGCAACTTTCGGGGGCGGCTACACCTTC. The encoded protein is CATFGGGYTF.

This chain connects TRBV6-1 to TRBJ1-5, with unresolved D. The CDR3 runs 14 residues. Per germline, CDR1 MNHNS and CDR2 SASEGT. Trimming took off 10 bases at V and 5 bases at J, with 18 bases between the two ends. The CDR3 region has the DNA TGTGCCACTGATCCAGGAGGATGGGATCAGCCCCAGCATTTT. The encoded protein is CATDPGGWDQPQHF.

This clone was seen only once. The V gene is TRBV7-2, the J gene TRBJ2-7; 12 bases agree with TRBD2. The CDR3 length is 15 residues. Per the germline V gene, CDR1 is SGHTA and CDR2 is FQGNSA. V lost 5 bases and J lost 2; bases outside the gene matches: 4. This CDR3 is CASSPLAGGPYEQYF. The DNA of the CDR3 is TGTGCCAGCAGCCCACTAGCGGGAGGTCCCTACGAGCAGTACTTC.

With respect to this clone: A much larger clone differs by one base, so this may be a read error. The chain is built from TRBV28 and TRBJ1-2, with D possibly matching TRBD1 (5 bases). The germline CDR1 and CDR2 sequences are MDHEN and SYDVKM. This CDR3 spans 14 amino acids. Trimming took off 5 bases at V and 4 bases at J, with 14 bases between the two ends. CDR3 loop: CASSQDKLIYGYTF. CDR3 DNA: TGTGCCAGCAGTCAGGACAAGCTAATCTATGGCTACACCTTC.

The genes are TRBV27 and TRBJ2-1; a weak D match, TRBD1 (5 bases). Trimming took off 1 base at V and 6 bases at J, with 13 bases between the two ends. This CDR3 spans 15 amino acids. Germline V gene data show CDR1 as MNHEY and CDR2 as SMNVEV (reference sequence). CDR3 in DNA: TGTGCCAGCAGTTTATGGGCAGGGCTAGGCAATGAGCAGTTCTTC. Translated, it gives CASSLWAGLGNEQFF.

Comment on this clone: A single base is all that separates this from a far larger clone, so a read error is likely. This chain connects TRBV14 to TRBJ2-7, with 7 bases aligning to TRBD1. Germline CDR1 is SGHDN and CDR2 is FVKESK. V lost 4 bases to trimming and J lost 0 bases; unmatched junction nucleotides: 6. The CDR3 consists of 15 residues. The CDR3 DNA follows: TGTGCCAGCAGCCTAGACAGGGAAAGCTCCTACGAGCAGTACTTC. It specifies CASSLDRESSYEQYF.

The V call is TRBV5-1, the J call TRBJ2-3; 7 positions agree with TRBD2. After removal of 0 bases from V and 0 bases from J, the junction contained 4 bases not matched to a gene. The germline V gene has CDR1 SGHRS and CDR2 YFSETQ. The CDR3 covers 16 residues. The CDR3 DNA reads as TGCGCCAGCAGCTTGGGTCAGCGGGGAAGCACAGATACGCAGTATTTT. Amino acids: CASSLGQRGSTDTQYF.

This chain links TRBV5-1 with TRBJ2-1, with 8 bases fitting TRBD1. From germline, CDR1 is SGHRS and CDR2 YFSETQ. J was trimmed by 6 bases and V by 0 bases; bases with no gene match: 8. The CDR3 sequence is 16 residues long. The CDR3 spells CASSLGVATGVNEQFF. CDR3 nucleotides: TGCGCCAGCAGCTTGGGGGTCGCGACAGGGGTCAATGAGCAGTTCTTC.

The chain joins TRBV2 to TRBJ1-5; D gene uncertain. Germline V lookup: CDR1 SNHLY, CDR2 FYNNEI. The CDR3 spans 15 residues. Between the trimmed V and J ends, which lost 6 bases and 0 bases, there was a span of 12 bases. The CDR3 is CASSGPPNSNQPQHF. The CDR3 DNA is TGTGCCAGCAGCGGCCCCCCCAATAGCAATCAGCCCCAGCATTTT.

This clone was counted only a few times. The chain recombines TRBV7-9 with TRBJ2-7, with D tentatively TRBD2 (5 bases). The CDR3 covers 14 residues. Per germline, CDR1 SEHNR and CDR2 FQNEAQ (reference sequence). Trimming stripped 2 bases from V and 7 bases from J, with 15 bases between. CDR3 DNA: TGTGCCAGCAGCTTACAGGCAGACTCGGGGGAGCAGTACTTC. It yields the protein CASSLQADSGEQYF.

This clone appeared once. J is TRBJ1-6 and V is TRBV4-2, with D hard to call. The V gene's germline CDR1 is LGHNA and CDR2 YNFKEQ. Trimming stripped 0 bases from V and 3 bases from J, with 12 bases between. The CDR3 length is 17 residues. In nucleotides, the CDR3 is TGTGCCAGCAGCCAAGATAACGTGCGGAACTATAATTCACCCCTCCACTTT. Translated, it gives CASSQDNVRNYNSPLHF.